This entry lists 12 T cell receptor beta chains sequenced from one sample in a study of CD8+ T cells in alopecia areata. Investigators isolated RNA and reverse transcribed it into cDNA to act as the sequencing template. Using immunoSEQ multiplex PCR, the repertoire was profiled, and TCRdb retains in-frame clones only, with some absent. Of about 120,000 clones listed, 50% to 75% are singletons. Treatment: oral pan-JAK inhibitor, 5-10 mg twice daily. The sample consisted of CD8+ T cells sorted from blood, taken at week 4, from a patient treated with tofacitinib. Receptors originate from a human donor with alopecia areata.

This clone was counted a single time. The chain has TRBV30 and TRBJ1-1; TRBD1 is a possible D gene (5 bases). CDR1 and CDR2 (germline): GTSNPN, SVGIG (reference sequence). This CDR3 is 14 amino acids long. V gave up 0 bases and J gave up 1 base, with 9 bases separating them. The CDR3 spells CAWSVSGGNTEAFF. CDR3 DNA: TGTGCCTGGAGTGTGTCCGGGGGGAACACTGAAGCTTTCTTT.

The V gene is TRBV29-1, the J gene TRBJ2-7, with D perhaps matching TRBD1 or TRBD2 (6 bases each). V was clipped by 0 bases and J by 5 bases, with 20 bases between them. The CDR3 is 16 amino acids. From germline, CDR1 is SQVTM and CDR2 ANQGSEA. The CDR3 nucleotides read TGCAGCGTTGAAGATCCTTCGGAGGGGGAATTAGACGAGCAGTACTTC. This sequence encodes CSVEDPSEGELDEQYF.

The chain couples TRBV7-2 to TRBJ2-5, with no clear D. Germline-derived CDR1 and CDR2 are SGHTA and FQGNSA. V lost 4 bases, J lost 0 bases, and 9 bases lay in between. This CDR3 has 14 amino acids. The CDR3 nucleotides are TGTGCCAGCAGCTCCTGGGGATACCAAGAGACCCAGTACTTC. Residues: CASSSWGYQETQYF.

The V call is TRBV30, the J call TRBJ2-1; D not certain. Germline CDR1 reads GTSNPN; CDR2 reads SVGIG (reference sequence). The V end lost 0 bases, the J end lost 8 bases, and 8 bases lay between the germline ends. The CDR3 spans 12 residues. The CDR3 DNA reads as TGTGCCTGGAGTGTATCTCCGGATGAGCAGTTCTTC. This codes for CAWSVSPDEQFF. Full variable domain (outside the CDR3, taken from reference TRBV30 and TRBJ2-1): SQTIHQWPATLVQPVGSPLSLECTVEGTSNPNLYWYRQAAGRGLQLLFYSVGIGQISSEVPQNLSASRPQDRQFILSSKKLLLSDSGFYLCAWSVSPDEQFFGPGTRLTVL.

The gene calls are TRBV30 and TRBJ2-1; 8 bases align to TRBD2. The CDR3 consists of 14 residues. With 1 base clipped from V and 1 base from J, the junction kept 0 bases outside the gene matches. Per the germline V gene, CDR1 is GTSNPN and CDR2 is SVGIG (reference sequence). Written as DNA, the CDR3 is TGTGCCTGGAGTGGCGGGAGGTCCTACAATGAGCAGTTCTTC. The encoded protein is CAWSGGRSYNEQFF.

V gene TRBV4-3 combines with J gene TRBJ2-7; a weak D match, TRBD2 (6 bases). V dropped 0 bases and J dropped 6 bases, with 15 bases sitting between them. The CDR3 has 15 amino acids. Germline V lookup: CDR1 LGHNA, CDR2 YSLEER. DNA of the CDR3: TGCGCCAGCAGCCAAGAGGCGGGACTTTCCGGCGAGCAGTACTTC. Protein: CASSQEAGLSGEQYF.

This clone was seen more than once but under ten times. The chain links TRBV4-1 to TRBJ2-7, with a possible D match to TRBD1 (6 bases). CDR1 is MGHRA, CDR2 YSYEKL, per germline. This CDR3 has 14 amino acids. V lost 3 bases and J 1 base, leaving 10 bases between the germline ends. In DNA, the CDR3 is TGCGCCAGCAGCCAGCAGGGGCTATCCTACGAGCAGTACTTC. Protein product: CASSQQGLSYEQYF.

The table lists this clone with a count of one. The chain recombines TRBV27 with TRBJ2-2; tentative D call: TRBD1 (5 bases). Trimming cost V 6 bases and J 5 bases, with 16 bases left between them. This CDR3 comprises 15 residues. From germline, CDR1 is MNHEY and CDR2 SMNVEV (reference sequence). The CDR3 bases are TGTGCCAGCAGCACGCTGGACAAGCCTACCGGGGAGCTGTTTTTT. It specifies CASSTLDKPTGELFF.

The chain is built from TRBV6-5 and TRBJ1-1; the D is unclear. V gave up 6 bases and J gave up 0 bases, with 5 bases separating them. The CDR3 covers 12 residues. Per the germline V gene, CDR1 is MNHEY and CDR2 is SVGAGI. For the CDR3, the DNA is TGTGCCAGCAGCGGCTTGAACACTGAAGCTTTCTTT. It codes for CASSGLNTEAFF.

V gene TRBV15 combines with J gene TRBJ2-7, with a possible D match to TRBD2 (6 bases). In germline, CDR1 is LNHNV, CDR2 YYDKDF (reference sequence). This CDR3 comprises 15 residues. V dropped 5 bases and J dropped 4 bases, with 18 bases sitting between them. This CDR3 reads CATSPAAGAGYEQYF. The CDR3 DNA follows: TGTGCCACCAGCCCAGCGGCGGGTGCGGGGTACGAGCAGTACTTC.

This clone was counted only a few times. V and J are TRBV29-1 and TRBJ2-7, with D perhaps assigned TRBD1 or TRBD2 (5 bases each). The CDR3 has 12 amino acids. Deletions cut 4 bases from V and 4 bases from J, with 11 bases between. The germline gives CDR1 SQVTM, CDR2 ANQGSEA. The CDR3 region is CSVVGTGYEQYF. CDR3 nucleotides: TGCAGCGTTGTCGGGACCGGGTACGAGCAGTACTTC.

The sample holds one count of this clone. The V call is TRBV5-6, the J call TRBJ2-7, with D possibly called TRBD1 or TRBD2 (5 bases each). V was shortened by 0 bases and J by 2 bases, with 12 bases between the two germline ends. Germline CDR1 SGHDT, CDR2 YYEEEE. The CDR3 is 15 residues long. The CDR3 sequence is CASSLGAGTAYEQYF. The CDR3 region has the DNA TGTGCCAGCAGCTTGGGAGCAGGGACCGCCTACGAGCAGTACTTC.